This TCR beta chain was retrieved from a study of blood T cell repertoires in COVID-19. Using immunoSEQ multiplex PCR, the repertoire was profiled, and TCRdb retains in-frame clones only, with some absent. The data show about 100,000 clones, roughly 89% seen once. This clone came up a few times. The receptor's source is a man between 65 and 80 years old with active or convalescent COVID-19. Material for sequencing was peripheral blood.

The CDR3 DNA sequence: TGCGCCAGCAGCCACACACTAGGCCCCGGGAATGAGCAGTTCTTC. Its protein is CASSHTLGPGNEQFF. The rearrangement joins TRBV4-3 to TRBJ2-1; possibly TRBD2 for D (5 bases). V lost 3 bases and J 7 bases, leaving 16 bases between the germline ends. This CDR3 region has 15 residues. Germline V gene lookup returns CDR1 LGHNA and CDR2 YSLEER.